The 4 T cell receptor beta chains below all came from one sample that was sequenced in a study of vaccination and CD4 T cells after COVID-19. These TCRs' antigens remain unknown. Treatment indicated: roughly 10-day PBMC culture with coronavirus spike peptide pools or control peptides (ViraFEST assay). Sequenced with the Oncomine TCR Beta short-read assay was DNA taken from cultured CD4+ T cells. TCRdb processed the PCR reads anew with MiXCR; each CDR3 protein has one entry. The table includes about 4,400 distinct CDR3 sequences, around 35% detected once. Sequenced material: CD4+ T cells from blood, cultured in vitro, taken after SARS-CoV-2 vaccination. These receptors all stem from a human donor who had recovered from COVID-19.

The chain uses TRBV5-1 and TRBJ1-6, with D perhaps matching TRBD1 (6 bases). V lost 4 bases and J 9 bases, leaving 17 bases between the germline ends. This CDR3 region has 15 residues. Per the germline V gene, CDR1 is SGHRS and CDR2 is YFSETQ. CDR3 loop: CASSDTGNLGSPLHF. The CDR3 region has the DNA TGCGCCAGCAGCGACACAGGGAATTTAGGTTCACCCCTCCACTTT.

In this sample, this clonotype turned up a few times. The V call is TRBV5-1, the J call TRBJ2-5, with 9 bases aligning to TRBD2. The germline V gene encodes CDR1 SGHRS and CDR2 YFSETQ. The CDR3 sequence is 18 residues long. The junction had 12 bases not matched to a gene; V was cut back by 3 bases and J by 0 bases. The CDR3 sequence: CASSSDITSGSNQETQYF. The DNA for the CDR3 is TGCGCCAGCAGCTCCGATATTACTAGCGGGTCGAACCAAGAGACCCAGTACTTC.

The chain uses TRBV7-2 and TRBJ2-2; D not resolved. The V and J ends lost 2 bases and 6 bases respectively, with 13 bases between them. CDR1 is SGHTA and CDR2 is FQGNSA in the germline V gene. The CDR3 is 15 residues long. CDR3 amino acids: CASSLTPPRPGELFF. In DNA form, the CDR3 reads TGTGCCAGCAGCTTAACCCCTCCTCGACCCGGGGAGCTGTTTTTT.

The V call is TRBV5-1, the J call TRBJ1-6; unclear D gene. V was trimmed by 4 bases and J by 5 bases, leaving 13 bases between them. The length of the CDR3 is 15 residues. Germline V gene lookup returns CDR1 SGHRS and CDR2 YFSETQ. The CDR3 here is CASSLDGGNNSPLHF. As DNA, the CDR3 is TGCGCCAGCAGCCTCGATGGAGGGAATAATTCACCCCTCCACTTT.